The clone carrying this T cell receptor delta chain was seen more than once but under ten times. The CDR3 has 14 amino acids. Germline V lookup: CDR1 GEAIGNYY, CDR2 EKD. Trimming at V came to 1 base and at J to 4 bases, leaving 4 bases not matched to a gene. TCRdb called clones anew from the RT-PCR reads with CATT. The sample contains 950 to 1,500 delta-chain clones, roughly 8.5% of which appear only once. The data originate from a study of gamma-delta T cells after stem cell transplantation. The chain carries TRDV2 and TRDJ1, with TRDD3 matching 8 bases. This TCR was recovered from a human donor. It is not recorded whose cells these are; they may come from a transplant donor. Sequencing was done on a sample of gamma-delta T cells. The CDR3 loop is CACDTLGGRDKLIF. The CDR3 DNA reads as TGTGCCTGTGACACACTGGGGGGCCGCGATAAACTCATCTTT.